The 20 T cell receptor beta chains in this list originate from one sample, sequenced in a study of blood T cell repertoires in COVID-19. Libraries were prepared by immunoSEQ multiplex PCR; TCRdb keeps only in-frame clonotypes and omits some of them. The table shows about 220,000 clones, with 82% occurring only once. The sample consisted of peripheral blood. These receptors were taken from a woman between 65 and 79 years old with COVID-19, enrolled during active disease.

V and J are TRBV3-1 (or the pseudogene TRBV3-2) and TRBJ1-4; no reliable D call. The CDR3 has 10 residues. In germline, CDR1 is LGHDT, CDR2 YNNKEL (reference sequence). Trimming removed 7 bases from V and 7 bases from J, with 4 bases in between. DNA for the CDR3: TGTGCCAGCACGGGTGAAAAACTGTTTTTT. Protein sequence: CASTGEKLFF.

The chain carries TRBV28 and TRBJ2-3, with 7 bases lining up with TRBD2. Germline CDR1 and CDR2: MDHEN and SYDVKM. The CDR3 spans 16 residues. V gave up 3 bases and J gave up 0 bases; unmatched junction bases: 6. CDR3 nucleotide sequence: TGTGCCAGCAGTTTGGTGCGGGAGAGGAGCACAGATACGCAGTATTTT. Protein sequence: CASSLVRERSTDTQYF.

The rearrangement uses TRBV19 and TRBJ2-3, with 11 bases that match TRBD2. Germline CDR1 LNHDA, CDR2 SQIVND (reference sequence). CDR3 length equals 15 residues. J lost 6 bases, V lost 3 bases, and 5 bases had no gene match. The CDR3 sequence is CASSMLAGGGDTQYF. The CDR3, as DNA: TGTGCCAGTAGTATGCTAGCGGGAGGAGGGGATACGCAGTATTTT.

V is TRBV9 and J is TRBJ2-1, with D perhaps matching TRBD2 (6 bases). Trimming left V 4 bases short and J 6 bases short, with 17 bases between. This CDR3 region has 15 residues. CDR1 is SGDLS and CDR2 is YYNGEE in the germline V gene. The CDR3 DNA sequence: TGTGCCAGCAGCCTCCGGAGGGAGGAGGGCAATGAGCAGTTCTTC. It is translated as CASSLRREEGNEQFF.

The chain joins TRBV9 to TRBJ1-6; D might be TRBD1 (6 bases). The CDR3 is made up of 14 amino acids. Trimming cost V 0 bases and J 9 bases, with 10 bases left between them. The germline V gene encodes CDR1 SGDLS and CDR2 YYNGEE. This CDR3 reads CASSVGQEPSPLHF. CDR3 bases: TGTGCCAGCAGCGTAGGACAGGAACCTTCACCCCTCCACTTT.

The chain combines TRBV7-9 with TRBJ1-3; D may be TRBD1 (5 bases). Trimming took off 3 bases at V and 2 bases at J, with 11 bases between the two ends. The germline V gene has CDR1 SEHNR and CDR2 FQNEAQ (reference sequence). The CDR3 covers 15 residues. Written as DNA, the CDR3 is TGTGCCAGCAGCTTTAACAGGCCCGCTGGAAACACCATATATTTT. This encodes CASSFNRPAGNTIYF.

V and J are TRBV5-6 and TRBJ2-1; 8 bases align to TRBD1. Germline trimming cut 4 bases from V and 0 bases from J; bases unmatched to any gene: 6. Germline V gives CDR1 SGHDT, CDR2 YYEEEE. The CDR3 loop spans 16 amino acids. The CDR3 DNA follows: TGTGCCAGCAGCGACGGGACAGGTCGCTCCTACAATGAGCAGTTCTTC. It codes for CASSDGTGRSYNEQFF.

The CDR3: CASSQRDTEAFF. CDR3 in DNA: TGTGCCAGCTCACAGAGGGACACTGAAGCTTTCTTT. The chain recombines TRBV18 with TRBJ1-1; no firm D call. The CDR3 contains 12 residues. V dropped 4 bases and J dropped 3 bases, with 6 bases sitting between them. Germline CDR1 is KGHSH and CDR2 is LQKENI. The complete variable domain, with remaining parts taken from reference TRBV18 and TRBJ1-1, reads NAGVMQNPRHLVRRRGQEARLRCSPMKGHSHVYWYRQLPEEGLKFMVYLQKENIIDESGMPKERFSAEFPKEGPSILRIQQVVRGDSAAYFCASSQRDTEAFFGQGTRLTVV.

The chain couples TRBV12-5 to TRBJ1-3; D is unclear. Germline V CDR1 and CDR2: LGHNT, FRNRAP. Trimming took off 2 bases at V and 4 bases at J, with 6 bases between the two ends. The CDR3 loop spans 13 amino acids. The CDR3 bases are TGTGCTAGTGGTTTGTCCCCGGGAAACACCATATATTTT. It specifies CASGLSPGNTIYF.

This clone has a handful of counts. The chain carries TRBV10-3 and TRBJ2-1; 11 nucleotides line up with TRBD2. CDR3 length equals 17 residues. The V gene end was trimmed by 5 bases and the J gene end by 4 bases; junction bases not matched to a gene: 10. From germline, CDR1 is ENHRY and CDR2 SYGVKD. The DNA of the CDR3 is TGTGCCATCAGTTATTCCGGGACTAGCGGAGTTTACAATGAGCAGTTCTTC. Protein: CAISYSGTSGVYNEQFF.

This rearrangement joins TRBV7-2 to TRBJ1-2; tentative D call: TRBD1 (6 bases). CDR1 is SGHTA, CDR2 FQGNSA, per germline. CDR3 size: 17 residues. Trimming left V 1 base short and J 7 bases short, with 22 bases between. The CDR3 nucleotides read TGTGCCAGCAGCTTAGAAAGAATCGCGGGCATAGGGGGTGGCTACACCTTC. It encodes CASSLERIAGIGGGYTF.

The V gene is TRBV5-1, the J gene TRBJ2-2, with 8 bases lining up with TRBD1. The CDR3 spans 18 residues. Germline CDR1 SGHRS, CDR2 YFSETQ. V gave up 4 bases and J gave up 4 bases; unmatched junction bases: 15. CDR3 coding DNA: TGCGCCAGCAGCCGGGCGGGATTCGGACAGGGAGGCACCGGGGAGCTGTTTTTT. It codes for CASSRAGFGQGGTGELFF. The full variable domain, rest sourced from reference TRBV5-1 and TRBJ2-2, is KAGVTQTPRYLIKTRGQQVTLSCSPISGHRSVSWYQQTPGQGLQFLFEYFSETQRNKGNFPGRFSGRQFSNSRSEMNVSTLELGDSALYLCASSRAGFGQGGTGELFFGEGSRLTVL.

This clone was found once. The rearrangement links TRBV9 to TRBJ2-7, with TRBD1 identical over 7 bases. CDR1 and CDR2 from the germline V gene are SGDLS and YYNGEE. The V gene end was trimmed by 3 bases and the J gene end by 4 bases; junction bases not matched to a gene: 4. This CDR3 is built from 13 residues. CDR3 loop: CASSESQGYEQYF. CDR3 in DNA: TGTGCCAGCAGCGAATCACAGGGGTACGAGCAGTACTTC.

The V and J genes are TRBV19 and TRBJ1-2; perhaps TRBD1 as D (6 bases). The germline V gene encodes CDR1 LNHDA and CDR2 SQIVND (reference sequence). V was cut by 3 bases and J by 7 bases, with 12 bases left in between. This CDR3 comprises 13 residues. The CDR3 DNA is TGTGCCAGTAGTATGACAGGCTTGGGTGGCTACACCTTC. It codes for CASSMTGLGGYTF.

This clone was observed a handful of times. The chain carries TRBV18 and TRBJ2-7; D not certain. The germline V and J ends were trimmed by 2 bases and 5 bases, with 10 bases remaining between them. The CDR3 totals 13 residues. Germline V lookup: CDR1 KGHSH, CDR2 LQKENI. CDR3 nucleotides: TGTGCCAGCTCACCAGACTCGGTAGACGAGCAGTACTTC. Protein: CASSPDSVDEQYF.

CDR3 bases: TGTGCCACCAGGGAACTGGGGAGAAAAGTTGCTTACAATGAGCAGTTCTTC. It translates to CATRELGRKVAYNEQFF. The V and J genes are TRBV15 and TRBJ2-1; tentatively, D is TRBD2 (5 bases). Germline V gene lookup returns CDR1 LNHNV and CDR2 YYDKDF (reference sequence). Trimming took off 6 bases at V and 4 bases at J, with 22 bases between the two ends. CDR3 length equals 17 residues.

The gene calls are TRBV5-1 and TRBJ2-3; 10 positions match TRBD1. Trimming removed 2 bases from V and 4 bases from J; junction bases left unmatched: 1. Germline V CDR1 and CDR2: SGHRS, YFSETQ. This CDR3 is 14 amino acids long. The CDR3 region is CASSFGQGADTQYF. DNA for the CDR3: TGCGCCAGCAGCTTTGGACAGGGGGCAGATACGCAGTATTTT.

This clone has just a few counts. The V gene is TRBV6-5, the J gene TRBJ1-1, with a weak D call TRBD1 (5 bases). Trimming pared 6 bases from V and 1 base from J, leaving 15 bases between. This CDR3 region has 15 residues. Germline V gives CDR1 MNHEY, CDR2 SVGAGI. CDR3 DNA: TGTGCCAGCAGCGTCGGCCAGGGTCGGAACACTGAAGCTTTCTTT. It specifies CASSVGQGRNTEAFF.

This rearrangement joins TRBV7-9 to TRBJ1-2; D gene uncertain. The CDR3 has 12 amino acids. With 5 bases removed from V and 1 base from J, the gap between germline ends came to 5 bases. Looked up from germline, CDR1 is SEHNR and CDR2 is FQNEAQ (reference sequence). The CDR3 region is CASSPNNYGYTF. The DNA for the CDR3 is TGTGCCAGCAGCCCCAATAACTATGGCTACACCTTC.

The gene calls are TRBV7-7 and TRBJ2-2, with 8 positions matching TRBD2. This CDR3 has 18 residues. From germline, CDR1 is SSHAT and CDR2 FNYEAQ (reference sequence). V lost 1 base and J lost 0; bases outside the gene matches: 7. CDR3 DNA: TGTGCCAGCAGCTTAGTAGGCGGGAGGAACGCGAACACCGGGGAGCTGTTTTTT. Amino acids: CASSLVGGRNANTGELFF.